The 11 T cell receptor beta chains presented below share a single source sample, sequenced in a study of post-analysis software for immune sequencing data. Points from the study as a whole: Controls had lower frequencies than patients of about five TRBV segments, which included TRBV5-6, TRBV5-1 and TRBV20-1.

No cognate antigen is known for these TCRs. Unique-molecular-identifier-tagged TCR beta cDNA libraries were used. TCRdb itself ran the PCR reads through MiXCR, one entry per CDR3 protein. Among about 500,000 distinct CDR3 sequences listed, roughly 45% were seen once. Sequenced: blood. These receptors originate from a girl between 10 and 17 years old with multiple sclerosis.

As DNA, the CDR3 is TGTGCCAGCAGCTTAGGACGTCGGAGCACAGATACGCAGTATTTT. This translates into CASSLGRRSTDTQYF. The chain is built from TRBV13 and TRBJ2-3; the D is unclear. V gave up 0 bases and J gave up 0 bases, with 7 bases separating them. Germline V gene data show CDR1 as PRHDT and CDR2 as FYEKMQ (reference sequence). There are 15 residues in the CDR3.

This clonotype was detected only a few times. The chain has TRBV11-2 and TRBJ2-5; 11 bases align to TRBD2. CDR1 and CDR2 from the germline V gene are SGHAT and FQNNGV. CDR3 length equals 15 residues. Trimming removed 2 bases from V and 13 bases from J; junction bases left unmatched: 12. The CDR3 here is CASSLRGTSGVVGYF. Written as DNA, the CDR3 is TGTGCCAGCAGCTTACGAGGGACTAGCGGTGTCGTGGGGTACTTC.

V gene TRBV4-3 combines with J gene TRBJ1-2; D ambiguous. CDR1 and CDR2 (germline): LGHNA, YSLEER. The CDR3 contains 15 residues. V was trimmed by 2 bases and J by 7 bases, leaving 17 bases between them. The CDR3: CASSQKYVSPLGYTF. CDR3 bases: TGCGCCAGCAGCCAAAAGTATGTCTCCCCCCTTGGCTACACCTTC.

This clonotype was seen a few times. This chain links TRBV28 with TRBJ2-5, with D unclear. V shed 3 bases and J shed 2 bases, with 7 bases lying between them. CDR1 and CDR2 from the germline V gene are MDHEN and SYDVKM. This CDR3 is 13 amino acids long. CDR3: CASSFVSQETQYF. The CDR3 nucleotides are TGTGCCAGCAGTTTCGTATCTCAAGAGACCCAGTACTTC.

Comment on this clonotype: One end of the junction does not line up with germline, which may come from a read error. CDR3 DNA sequence: TGTGCCAGCAGTCCCGACTCTGGGGCCAACGTCCGGACTTTC. This encodes CASSPDSGANVRTF. The chain joins TRBV6-4 to TRBJ2-6; D might be TRBD1 (5 bases). Germline V gene data show CDR1 as MRHNA and CDR2 as SNTAGT. The CDR3 extends over 14 amino acids.

A remark on this clonotype: An end of the junction differs from the germline gene, which may be a read error. The chain employs TRBV7-2 and TRBJ2-1; 7 bases match TRBD1. Germline V gene data show CDR1 as SGHTA and CDR2 as FQGNSA. The CDR3 contains 15 residues. The DNA for the CDR3 is TGTGTCAGCAGTAGTCTAGGGACAGTGTACAATGAGCAGTTCTTC. This encodes CVSSSLGTVYNEQFF.

V is TRBV29-1 and J is TRBJ2-2; D not resolved. This CDR3 comprises 17 residues. V was clipped by 5 bases and J by 0 bases, with 19 bases between them. CDR1 is SQVTM, CDR2 ANQGSEA, per germline. The CDR3 bases are TGCAGCGTTAAAAGGGTCCACGACGGAGCGAACACCGGGGAGCTGTTTTTT. This translates into CSVKRVHDGANTGELFF.

CDR3 nucleotide sequence: TGTGCCAGTAGTATTGTACAGGGTATCCAAGAGACCCAGTACTTC. As protein: CASSIVQGIQETQYF. The V gene is TRBV19, the J gene TRBJ2-5; D might be TRBD1 (6 bases). Trimming removed 3 bases from V and 1 base from J, with 12 bases in between. CDR1 and CDR2 from the germline V gene are LNHDA and SQIVND (reference sequence). The CDR3 consists of 15 residues.

Only one count was recorded for this clonotype. The chain employs TRBV10-1 and TRBJ2-5, with D possibly TRBD2 on 6 matching bases. The germline V and J ends were trimmed by 2 bases and 11 bases, with 21 bases remaining between them. In germline, CDR1 is WNHNN, CDR2 SYGVQD (reference sequence). The length of the CDR3 is 15 residues. This chain's CDR3 is CASSERVLAVSEQYF. As DNA, the CDR3 is TGCGCCAGCAGTGAGAGGGTACTAGCCGTAAGTGAGCAGTACTTC.

This clonotype was seen a single time. The rearrangement joins TRBV7-2 to TRBJ2-4; perhaps TRBD1 as D (5 bases). The germline V gene encodes CDR1 SGHTA and CDR2 FQGNSA. V was trimmed by 5 bases and J by 5 bases, leaving 16 bases between them. The CDR3 consists of 15 residues. The CDR3 region is CASSQGFNRQNIQYF. CDR3 in DNA: TGTGCCAGCAGCCAAGGGTTCAACAGGCAAAACATTCAGTACTTC.

The rearrangement links TRBV7-2 to TRBJ2-7; D not certain. Trimming cost V 4 bases and J 2 bases, with 9 bases left between them. Germline values: CDR1 SGHTA, CDR2 FQGNSA. The CDR3 covers 13 residues. For the CDR3, the DNA is TGTGCCAGCAGCTACTTTGGTACCTACGAGCAGTACTTC. This encodes CASSYFGTYEQYF.